This TCR beta chain was sequenced during a study of blood T cell repertoires in COVID-19. Repertoires were generated with immunoSEQ multiplex PCR, while TCRdb's copy carries only in-frame clones and drops some. This table holds 200,000 to 300,000 clones, around 89% found once. The CDR3 sequence is 16 residues long. In germline, CDR1 is SGHTA, CDR2 FQGNSA. The ends were cut back, 2 bases at V and 0 bases at J, with 13 bases in the middle. Sequencing used PBMCs or T cells enriched from blood (not recorded which). The receptor was derived from a woman younger than 45 who had recovered from COVID-19. The genes are TRBV7-2 and TRBJ1-2, with D unclear. CDR3 residues: CASSLYLSGSNYGYTF. CDR3 sequence (DNA): TGTGCCAGCAGCTTATATCTATCGGGGTCTAACTATGGCTACACCTTC.